This paragraph covers one T cell receptor beta chain sequence. The sample belongs to a study of CD8+ T cells in alopecia areata. Germline CDR1 is SGHRS and CDR2 is YFSETQ. Between the trimmed V and J ends, which lost 2 bases and 0 bases, there was a span of 18 bases. The CDR3 covers 18 residues. Treatment of the sample: oral pan-JAK inhibitor, 5-10 mg twice daily. CD4+ and CD8+ T cells were sorted from PBMCs stained for CD3, CD4 and CD8. Following extraction, RNA underwent reverse transcription to cDNA, which served as the sequencing template. The table came from immunoSEQ multiplex PCR; TCRdb's copy has only in-frame clones and leaves some out. The sample consists of 110,000 or so clones, 56% of them appearing once.

Sequencing was performed on CD4+ T cells sorted from blood, taken at week 24, from a patient treated with tofacitinib. This clonotype was sampled from a human donor with alopecia areata. The chain couples TRBV5-1 to TRBJ1-5, with D possibly being TRBD1 (6 bases). The CDR3 DNA is TGCGCCAGCAGCTTTTCATGGACAGTCGCACATAGCAATCAGCCCCAGCATTTT. Amino acids: CASSFSWTVAHSNQPQHF.